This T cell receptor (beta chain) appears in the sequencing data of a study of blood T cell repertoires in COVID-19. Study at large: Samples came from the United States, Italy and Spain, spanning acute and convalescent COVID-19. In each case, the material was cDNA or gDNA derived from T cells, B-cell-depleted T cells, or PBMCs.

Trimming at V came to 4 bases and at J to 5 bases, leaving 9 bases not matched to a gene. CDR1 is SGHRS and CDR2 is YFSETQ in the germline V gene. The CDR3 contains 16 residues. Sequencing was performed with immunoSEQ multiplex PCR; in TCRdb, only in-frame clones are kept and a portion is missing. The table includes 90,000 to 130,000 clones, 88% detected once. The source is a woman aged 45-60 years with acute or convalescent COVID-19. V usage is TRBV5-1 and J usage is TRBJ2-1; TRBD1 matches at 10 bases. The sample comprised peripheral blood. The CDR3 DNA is TGCGCCAGCAGCACCGCCGACAGGGGGCTCAACAATGAGCAGTTCTTC. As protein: CASSTADRGLNNEQFF.